Listed below are T cell receptor delta chains from one sample, sequenced in a study of γδ T cells in repeated Plasmodium falciparum infection. TCRdb reapplied CATT to the multiplex PCR reads. This table holds roughly 86,000 delta-chain clones, over 1.3% found once. The sequenced sample consisted of gamma-delta T cells from blood. The receptors here all came from a pool of human donors (malaria-infected and uninfected, not separated). CDR3s include the opening cysteine and the closing phenylalanine or tryptophan. The order of the fields is CDR3 DNA, CDR3 protein, V gene, CDR3 length, J gene, D gene, clone size. D genes are given only for firm matches. The size entry is marked missing in some rows and otherwise reads once, few, many or a size class.

cdr3_nt: TGTGCTCTTGGGGAACGGAGGGGGGCCGATAAACTCATCTTT
cdr3_aa: CALGERRGADKLIF
v_call: TRDV1
cdr3_length: 14
j_call: TRDJ1
d_call: .
clone_size: many

cdr3_nt: TGTGCTCTCCTTCCTCCCGGGGGATACACCGATAAACTCATCTTT
cdr3_aa: CALLPPGGYTDKLIF
v_call: TRDV1
cdr3_length: 15
j_call: TRDJ1
d_call: .
clone_size: many

cdr3_nt: TGTGCAGCAAGCGCGCGCTTGAGTACTTATAAACTCATCTTT
cdr3_aa: CAASARLSTYKLIF
v_call: TRAV29/DV5
cdr3_length: 14
j_call: TRDJ1
d_call: .
clone_size: many

cdr3_nt: TGTGCTCTTGGGGGCCCCTTCCCCCAGGCCGATAAACTCATCTTT
cdr3_aa: CALGGPFPQADKLIF
v_call: TRDV1
cdr3_length: 15
j_call: TRDJ1
d_call: .
clone_size: many

cdr3_nt: TGTGCTCTTGGGGAACGGCGTAAGACTTGGGGGATACCGGCGTACACCGATAAACTCATCTTT
cdr3_aa: CALGERRKTWGIPAYTDKLIF
v_call: TRDV1
cdr3_length: 21
j_call: TRDJ1
d_call: TRDD3
clone_size: many

cdr3_nt: TGTGCTCTTGGGGAACTAAGGAGCTACCCGATTGGCTGGGGGATACGAGTCCGGACCGATAAACTCATCTTT
cdr3_aa: CALGELRSYPIGWGIRVRTDKLIF
v_call: TRDV1
cdr3_length: 24
j_call: TRDJ1
d_call: TRDD3
clone_size: many

cdr3_nt: TGTGCCTGTGACACGGGGGACCTCTACACCGATAAACTCATCTTT
cdr3_aa: CACDTGDLYTDKLIF
v_call: TRDV2
cdr3_length: 15
j_call: TRDJ1
d_call: .
clone_size: many

cdr3_nt: TGTGCTCTTGGGGAATGGGTCGTGGTGGGAATACGCGTAGATAAACTCATCTTT
cdr3_aa: CALGEWVVVGIRVDKLIF
v_call: TRDV1
cdr3_length: 18
j_call: TRDJ1
d_call: .
clone_size: many

cdr3_nt: TGTGCTCTTGGGAAGGGAATTTTAACTTTGTACACCGATAAACTCATCTTT
cdr3_aa: CALGKGILTLYTDKLIF
v_call: TRDV1
cdr3_length: 17
j_call: TRDJ1
d_call: .
clone_size: many

cdr3_nt: TGTGCCTGTGACACGTCTGGTCCCCGGCGGTCCTTACTCACCGATAAACTCATCTTT
cdr3_aa: CACDTSGPRRSLLTDKLIF
v_call: TRDV2
cdr3_length: 19
j_call: TRDJ1
d_call: .
clone_size: many

cdr3_nt: TGTGCTCTTGGGGGACTCCGGGGGGATACACAGAAACTCTTGTACACCGATAAACTCATCTTT
cdr3_aa: CALGGLRGDTQKLLYTDKLIF
v_call: TRDV1
cdr3_length: 21
j_call: TRDJ1
d_call: TRDD3
clone_size: many

cdr3_nt: TGTGCTCTTGGGGGTCCCGCCTGCCCACGCAGCCCCATCGTTGGCGATAAACTCATCTTT
cdr3_aa: CALGGPACPRSPIVGDKLIF
v_call: TRDV1
cdr3_length: 20
j_call: TRDJ1
d_call: .
clone_size: many

cdr3_nt: TGTGCTCTTGGGGAAGATAAGACGGCAGGATTGGGGGATACGCCCTTGTACACCGATAAACTCATCTTT
cdr3_aa: CALGEDKTAGLGDTPLYTDKLIF
v_call: TRDV1
cdr3_length: 23
j_call: TRDJ1
d_call: TRDD3
clone_size: many

cdr3_nt: TGTGCTCTTGGGGAACCCTCTCCCCATTGGACGTCCTTCTCGCACCGTACTGGGCGATACGGAGGCACCGATAAACTCATCTTT
cdr3_aa: CALGEPSPHWTSFSHRTGRYGGTDKLIF
v_call: TRDV1
cdr3_length: 28
j_call: TRDJ1
d_call: .
clone_size: many

cdr3_nt: TGTGCCTGTGGCAAGATCGCTTTTGGGGGGCCCAAGTACACCGATAAACTCATCTTT
cdr3_aa: CACGKIAFGGPKYTDKLIF
v_call: TRDV2
cdr3_length: 19
j_call: TRDJ1
d_call: .
clone_size: medium-sized

cdr3_nt: TGTGCTCTTGGGGAACCTAACCTACTGGGGGATACGTACACCGATAAACTCATCTTT
cdr3_aa: CALGEPNLLGDTYTDKLIF
v_call: TRDV1
cdr3_length: 19
j_call: TRDJ1
d_call: TRDD3
clone_size: many

cdr3_nt: TGTGCTCTTGGGGAACCCCGGCTCTGTAATACTGCATACTGGGGGATAGAGGAGCCCGATAAACTCATCTTT
cdr3_aa: CALGEPRLCNTAYWGIEEPDKLIF
v_call: TRDV1
cdr3_length: 24
j_call: TRDJ1
d_call: TRDD3
clone_size: many

cdr3_nt: TGTGCTCTTGGGGCCATACGTGCCTGGGGGCCGTACACCGATAAACTCATCTTT
cdr3_aa: CALGAIRAWGPYTDKLIF
v_call: TRDV1
cdr3_length: 18
j_call: TRDJ1
d_call: TRDD3
clone_size: many

cdr3_nt: TGTGCTCTTGGGGAACTTTCCCACCGATGGGGGATCGGGGGCCATAAGAGACTCATCTTT
cdr3_aa: CALGELSHRWGIGGHKRLIF
v_call: TRDV1
cdr3_length: 20
j_call: TRDJ1
d_call: TRDD3
clone_size: many

cdr3_nt: TGTGCTCTTGGGGAAAGAACCTCCGGGGGGATACGCCAGTATAACACCGATAAACTCATCTTT
cdr3_aa: CALGERTSGGIRQYNTDKLIF
v_call: TRDV1
cdr3_length: 21
j_call: TRDJ1
d_call: TRDD3
clone_size: .

cdr3_nt: TGTGCCTGTGACAGACTGGGGGATACCGATAAACTCATCTTT
cdr3_aa: CACDRLGDTDKLIF
v_call: TRDV2
cdr3_length: 14
j_call: TRDJ1
d_call: TRDD3
clone_size: many